These 18 T cell receptor beta chains were sequenced from one sample in a study of CD8 T cells in Susac syndrome. Reverse transcription used 0.5 to 1 ug RNA and random hexamers. TCRdb independently ran MiXCR on the immunoSEQ multiplex PCR reads; one entry per CDR3 protein. The sample includes 150,000 to 200,000 distinct CDR3 sequences, about 94% of them seen just once. The material sequenced was CD4+ T cells from PBMCs. The source is a human donor in good health.

The V and J genes are TRBV20-1 and TRBJ2-5; D is perhaps TRBD2 (5 bases). V lost 5 bases and J 4 bases, leaving 20 bases between the germline ends. Germline CDR1 reads DFQATT; CDR2 reads SNEGSKA (reference sequence). The CDR3 sequence is 15 residues long. CDR3 sequence reads: CSAVEGSGPRETQYF. The CDR3 DNA sequence: TGCAGTGCTGTGGAAGGGAGTGGGCCAAGAGAGACCCAGTACTTC.

In its sample, this clonotype was seen once. The rearrangement links TRBV3-1 to TRBJ1-6; a possible D gene is TRBD1 (6 bases). The CDR3 length is 13 residues. Germline-derived CDR1 and CDR2 are LGHDT and YNNKEL (reference sequence). V lost 0 bases, J lost 14 bases, and 11 bases lay in between. The CDR3 nucleotides are TGTGCCAGCAGCCAAGATAATCAGGGGACCCTCCACTTT. Protein product: CASSQDNQGTLHF.

V usage is TRBV30 and J usage is TRBJ2-3, with 8 bases that match TRBD1. J gave up 6 bases and V 3 bases, and 11 bases lay outside the gene matches. This CDR3 contains 15 residues. Per germline, CDR1 GTSNPN and CDR2 SVGIG (reference sequence). The CDR3 protein is CAWRVSGGAVDTQYF. CDR3 DNA: TGTGCCTGGAGGGTCTCAGGGGGCGCTGTGGATACGCAGTATTTT.

This chain connects TRBV20-1 to TRBJ2-7; 7 bases align to TRBD1. The CDR3 totals 14 residues. The V gene end was trimmed by 6 bases and the J gene end by 0 bases; junction bases not matched to a gene: 8. CDR1 is DFQATT, CDR2 SNEGSKA, per germline (reference sequence). The CDR3 region has the DNA TGCAGTGCCTCGACAGGGCCATACTCCTACGAGCAGTACTTC. This gives the protein CSASTGPYSYEQYF.

V gene TRBV2 combines with J gene TRBJ2-3; 11 nucleotides match TRBD2. The junction had 10 bases not matched to a gene; V was cut back by 5 bases and J by 6 bases. The V gene's germline CDR1 is SNHLY and CDR2 FYNNEI. This CDR3 contains 16 residues. The CDR3 protein is CASSPLAGAAKDTQYF. The DNA for the CDR3 is TGTGCCAGCAGTCCACTAGCGGGGGCCGCTAAGGATACGCAGTATTTT.

This chain joins TRBV15 and TRBJ1-5, with D uncertain. The germline V gene has CDR1 LNHNV and CDR2 YYDKDF (reference sequence). Between the trimmed V and J ends, which lost 2 bases and 2 bases, there was a span of 10 bases. The CDR3 totals 15 residues. The CDR3 spells CATSRPGAGNQPQHF. CDR3 DNA: TGTGCCACCAGCAGACCAGGAGCGGGCAATCAGCCCCAGCATTTT. Full variable domain (missing parts from reference TRBV15 and TRBJ1-5): DAMVIQNPRYQVTQFGKPVTLSCSQTLNHNVMYWYQQKSSQAPKLLFHYYDKDFNNEADTPDNFQSRRPNTSFCFLDIRSPGLGDTAMYLCATSRPGAGNQPQHFGDGTRLSIL.

V usage is TRBV7-9 and J usage is TRBJ1-4, with 8 bases lining up with TRBD1. The trim removed 1 base at V and 8 bases at J, leaving 3 bases unmatched. The CDR3 consists of 14 residues. Germline-derived CDR1 and CDR2 are SEHNR and FQNEAQ (reference sequence). The CDR3 DNA reads TGTGCCAGCAGCTTAGTGTCAGGGGGCGAAAAACTGTTTTTT. Translating gives CASSLVSGGEKLFF. Complete variable domain (other parts from reference TRBV7-9 and TRBJ1-4): DTGVSQNPRHKITKRGQNVTFRCDPISEHNRLYWYRQTLGQGPEFLTYFQNEAQLEKSRLLSDRFSAERPKGSFSTLEIQRTEQGDSAMYLCASSLVSGGEKLFFGSGTQLSVL.

This sequence joins TRBV4-1 and TRBJ1-5; 8 bases match TRBD1. This CDR3 has 14 residues. Germline V gene data show CDR1 as MGHRA and CDR2 as YSYEKL. The trim removed 4 bases at V and 3 bases at J, leaving 2 bases unmatched. In nucleotides, the CDR3 is TGCGCCAGCAGCCGGACAGGGACCAATCAGCCCCAGCATTTT. It yields the protein CASSRTGTNQPQHF.

This clonotype is a singleton in its sample. This chain uses TRBV25-1 with TRBJ2-5; 8 nucleotides match TRBD1. The trim removed 4 bases at V and 5 bases at J, leaving 9 bases unmatched. The CDR3 has 15 amino acids. Looked up from germline, CDR1 is MGHDK and CDR2 is SYGVNS. CDR3 nucleotides: TGTGCCAGCAGTGGGTGGACAGGGATGGGCGAGACCCAGTACTTC. It encodes CASSGWTGMGETQYF.

The chain is built from TRBV7-2 and TRBJ2-3; D is undetermined. CDR1 and CDR2 from the germline V gene are SGHTA and FQGNSA. The length of the CDR3 is 14 residues. The V end was cut by 4 bases, the J end by 2 bases, with 10 bases between. DNA of the CDR3: TGTGCCAGCAGCTGGAGACAAACCACAGATACGCAGTATTTT. Its protein is CASSWRQTTDTQYF.

The chain links TRBV25-1 to TRBJ1-2; 9 bases fit TRBD1. V gave up 4 bases and J gave up 3 bases; unmatched junction bases: 3. Germline V gene sequence: CDR1 MGHDK, CDR2 SYGVNS. The CDR3 runs 14 residues. The CDR3 loop reads CASSGGTGYYGYTF. The CDR3 DNA reads TGTGCCAGCAGTGGAGGGACAGGGTACTATGGCTACACCTTC.

V and J are TRBV4-2 and TRBJ1-1, with unresolved D. V was pared by 2 bases and J by 1 base, with 8 bases between. Germline assignment: CDR1 LGHNA and CDR2 YNFKEQ. This CDR3 spans 14 amino acids. The CDR3 DNA reads TGTGCCAGCAGCCAAAGACACCCGAACACTGAAGCTTTCTTT. Encoded protein: CASSQRHPNTEAFF.

The chain combines TRBV29-1 with TRBJ2-1; D gene unclear. V shed 4 bases and J shed 8 bases, with 12 bases lying between them. Germline CDR1 reads SQVTM; CDR2 reads ANQGSEA. The CDR3 is 12 residues long. The CDR3 sequence: CSVAPAGHEQFF. The CDR3 DNA follows: TGCAGCGTTGCCCCGGCCGGGCATGAGCAGTTCTTC.

The chain recombines TRBV20-1 with TRBJ2-7; D is perhaps TRBD2 (5 bases). Germline V gene data show CDR1 as DFQATT and CDR2 as SNEGSKA (reference sequence). Trimming took off 7 bases at V and 3 bases at J, with 10 bases between the two ends. This CDR3 comprises 11 residues. CDR3 in amino acids: CSGGGLYEQYF. DNA for the CDR3: TGCAGTGGAGGCGGACTCTACGAGCAGTACTTC.

DNA for the CDR3: TGTGCCAGCAGCGTCATAGCGGGGGGCGGCGAGACCCAGTACTTC. This sequence encodes CASSVIAGGGETQYF. The chain employs TRBV9 and TRBJ2-5; 10 nucleotides line up with TRBD2. V gave up 2 bases and J gave up 5 bases; unmatched junction bases: 6. This CDR3 contains 15 residues. Germline lookup yields CDR1 SGDLS and CDR2 YYNGEE.

The chain has TRBV7-3 and TRBJ2-2, with D possibly matching TRBD2 (7 bases). This CDR3 is 17 amino acids long. With 5 bases removed from V and 8 bases from J, the gap between germline ends came to 24 bases. Germline V gives CDR1 SGHTA, CDR2 FQGTGA. The CDR3 sequence: CASSPQSAGAPGGELFF. Written as DNA, the CDR3 is TGTGCCAGCAGCCCCCAATCGGCGGGGGCGCCGGGAGGGGAGCTGTTTTTT.

This clonotype was seen a few times. The chain carries TRBV7-2 and TRBJ2-1; possibly TRBD2 for D (5 bases). CDR1 SGHTA and CDR2 FQGNSA come from the germline V gene. The CDR3 is 13 amino acids. Trimming took off 8 bases at V and 0 bases at J, with 8 bases between the two ends. The CDR3 DNA sequence: TGTGCCAGCCGGACTGACTCCTACAATGAGCAGTTCTTC. Translating it yields CASRTDSYNEQFF.

V and J are TRBV5-1 and TRBJ2-3, with 8 bases aligning to TRBD2. V shed 3 bases, J shed 1 base, and the junction held 13 bases outside the gene matches. This CDR3 is 18 amino acids long. The germline gives CDR1 SGHRS, CDR2 YFSETQ. The CDR3 sequence: CASSSGSFLAGGTDTQYF. Here the CDR3 DNA reads TGCGCCAGCAGCTCCGGATCCTTTCTAGCGGGCGGCACAGATACGCAGTATTTT.